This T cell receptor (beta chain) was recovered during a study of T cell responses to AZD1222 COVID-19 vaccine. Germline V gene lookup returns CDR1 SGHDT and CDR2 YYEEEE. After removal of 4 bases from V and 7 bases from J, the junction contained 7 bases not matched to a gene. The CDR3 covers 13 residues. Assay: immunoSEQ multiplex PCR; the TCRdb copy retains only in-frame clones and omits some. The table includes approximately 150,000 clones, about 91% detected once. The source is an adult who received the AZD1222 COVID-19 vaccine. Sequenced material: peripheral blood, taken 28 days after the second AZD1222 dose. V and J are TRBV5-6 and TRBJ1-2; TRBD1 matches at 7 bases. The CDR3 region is CASSPTGFRGYTF. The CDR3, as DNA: TGTGCCAGCAGCCCGACAGGGTTTCGTGGCTACACCTTC.